A selection of T cell receptor beta chains follows, all from one sample in a study of beta chain features in type 1 diabetes. The table came from immunoSEQ multiplex PCR; TCRdb's copy has only in-frame clones and leaves some out. This table holds under 900,000 clones, 15% to 20% found once. Sequencing was performed on naive CD4+ T cells from blood. These receptors came from a woman aged 18-29 years in good health. Each CDR3 is given with its conserved first and last residue. The order of the fields is V gene, D gene, J gene, clone size, CDR3 DNA, CDR3 protein. D genes are given only for firm matches. Not all rows give a size; the values are once, few, many and, for expanded clones, a class.

V gene: TRBV7-8; D gene: TRBD1; J gene: TRBJ2-5; clone size: NA; CDR3 DNA: TGTGCCAGCAGCCCAAAGACAGGGACAGAGACCCAGTACTTC; CDR3 protein: CASSPKTGTETQYF
V gene: TRBV29-1; D gene: TRBD1; J gene: TRBJ1-5; clone size: NA; CDR3 DNA: TGCAGCGTGACTTCGACAGGGAATCAGCCCCAGCATTTT; CDR3 protein: CSVTSTGNQPQHF
V gene: TRBV7-2; D gene: NA; J gene: TRBJ2-1; clone size: few; CDR3 DNA: TGTGCCAGCAGCTTAGTGGGGGGAGCACGGGGAAACAATGAGCAGTTCTTC; CDR3 protein: CASSLVGGARGNNEQFF
V gene: TRBV7-3; D gene: NA; J gene: TRBJ2-1; clone size: few; CDR3 DNA: TGTGCCAGCAGCTCTACCGGTGGCAATGAGCAGTTCTTC; CDR3 protein: CASSSTGGNEQFF
V gene: TRBV6-1; D gene: NA; J gene: TRBJ2-2; clone size: NA; CDR3 DNA: TGTGCCAGCAGTAGGTCGACGAACACCGGGGAGCTGTTTTTT; CDR3 protein: CASSRSTNTGELFF
V gene: TRBV7-2; D gene: NA; J gene: TRBJ2-3; clone size: NA; CDR3 DNA: TGTGCCAGCAGCCCTAGTGCAGTTAATGGCGATACGCAGTATTTT; CDR3 protein: CASSPSAVNGDTQYF
V gene: TRBV15; D gene: TRBD2; J gene: TRBJ2-1; clone size: few; CDR3 DNA: TGTGCCACCAGCAGAGAATCAGGACTAGTGTTGGATGAGCAGTTCTTC; CDR3 protein: CATSRESGLVLDEQFF
V gene: TRBV19; D gene: TRBD1; J gene: TRBJ2-2; clone size: NA; CDR3 DNA: TGTGCCAGTAGAGAAGGGGGCACGAACACCGGGGAGCTGTTTTTT; CDR3 protein: CASREGGTNTGELFF
V gene: TRBV6-1; D gene: TRBD1; J gene: TRBJ2-5; clone size: NA; CDR3 DNA: TGTGCCAGCAGTTCCAGCGACAGGGTGGGAGAGACCCAGTACTTC; CDR3 protein: CASSSSDRVGETQYF
V gene: TRBV10-3; D gene: TRBD2; J gene: TRBJ2-7; clone size: NA; CDR3 DNA: TGTGCCAGCAGACGGGGACTATCCGGCGAGCAGTACTTC; CDR3 protein: CASRRGLSGEQYF
V gene: TRBV11-3; D gene: TRBD2; J gene: TRBJ2-1; clone size: few; CDR3 DNA: TGTGCCAGCAGCTCCAGTAGCGGGAGCTCCTACAATGAGCAGTTCTTC; CDR3 protein: CASSSSSGSSYNEQFF
V gene: TRBV28; D gene: NA; J gene: TRBJ2-4; clone size: NA; CDR3 DNA: TGTGCCAGCAGCCGGGACTTTGCCAAAAACATTCAGTACTTC; CDR3 protein: CASSRDFAKNIQYF
V gene: TRBV7-3; D gene: NA; J gene: TRBJ2-5; clone size: NA; CDR3 DNA: TGTGCCAGCAGCTTAAGTTGGAAAGAGACCCAGTACTTC; CDR3 protein: CASSLSWKETQYF
V gene: TRBV11-2; D gene: TRBD1; J gene: TRBJ1-2; clone size: few; CDR3 DNA: TGTGCCAGCAGCTTCCACGGGACAGGGGGCAATGGCTACACCTTC; CDR3 protein: CASSFHGTGGNGYTF
V gene: TRBV2; D gene: TRBD2; J gene: TRBJ2-3; clone size: NA; CDR3 DNA: TGTGCCAGCAGTGGGGGACTAGCGGGAGCCGATACGCAGTATTTT; CDR3 protein: CASSGGLAGADTQYF
V gene: TRBV19; D gene: TRBD2; J gene: TRBJ2-1; clone size: few; CDR3 DNA: TGTGCCAGTAGTCAAGGGACTACCATTTACAATGAGCAGTTCTTC; CDR3 protein: CASSQGTTIYNEQFF
V gene: TRBV6-5; D gene: TRBD2; J gene: TRBJ2-1; clone size: NA; CDR3 DNA: TGTGCCAGCAGTTTACTAGCGGGACCATTCTACAATGAGCAGTTCTTC; CDR3 protein: CASSLLAGPFYNEQFF
V gene: TRBV7-9; D gene: NA; J gene: TRBJ2-5; clone size: NA; CDR3 DNA: TGTGCCAGCAGCTTATACCGGACGGATTCGGAGACCCAGTACTTC; CDR3 protein: CASSLYRTDSETQYF
V gene: TRBV27; D gene: NA; J gene: TRBJ2-5; clone size: NA; CDR3 DNA: TGTGCCAGCCGGCTGGGGGTCGTAGAGACCCAGTACTTC; CDR3 protein: CASRLGVVETQYF
V gene: TRBV28; D gene: NA; J gene: TRBJ1-1; clone size: few; CDR3 DNA: TGTGCCAGCAGTTTAAACCAGGGTCCAATGAACACTGAAGCTTTCTTT; CDR3 protein: CASSLNQGPMNTEAFF
V gene: TRBV18; D gene: NA; J gene: TRBJ2-4; clone size: NA; CDR3 DNA: TGTGCCAGCTCACCCCGAGGAAAACAAAACATTCAGTACTTC; CDR3 protein: CASSPRGKQNIQYF
V gene: TRBV9; D gene: NA; J gene: TRBJ2-1; clone size: few; CDR3 DNA: TGTGCCAGCAGCGCCCCCGGCTCCTACAATGAGCAGTTCTTC; CDR3 protein: CASSAPGSYNEQFF
V gene: TRBV9; D gene: TRBD1; J gene: TRBJ2-3; clone size: few; CDR3 DNA: TGTGCCAGCAGCACCACGCGGGACAGGAGCACAGATACGCAGTATTTT; CDR3 protein: CASSTTRDRSTDTQYF
V gene: TRBV9; D gene: TRBD2; J gene: TRBJ2-7; clone size: NA; CDR3 DNA: TGTGCCAGCAGCGTAGACGGCGGGAGGGCCTCCTACGAGCAGTACTTC; CDR3 protein: CASSVDGGRASYEQYF
V gene: TRBV7-2; D gene: TRBD2; J gene: TRBJ2-7; clone size: few; CDR3 DNA: TGTGCCAGCAGCTTAGTGGGCGGGAGGACCTACGAGCAGTACTTC; CDR3 protein: CASSLVGGRTYEQYF
V gene: TRBV7-2; D gene: TRBD2; J gene: TRBJ2-7; clone size: few; CDR3 DNA: TGTGCCAGCAGCTTATCATCTAGCGGGAGCCCCTACGAGCAGTACTTC; CDR3 protein: CASSLSSSGSPYEQYF
V gene: TRBV9; D gene: NA; J gene: TRBJ2-1; clone size: NA; CDR3 DNA: TGTGCCAGCAGCGTATCAACGGGAAACTACAATGAGCAGTTCTTC; CDR3 protein: CASSVSTGNYNEQFF
V gene: TRBV5-1; D gene: NA; J gene: TRBJ2-3; clone size: NA; CDR3 DNA: TGCGCCAGCAGCCCCAGGACTTCGGGAAGCACAGATACGCAGTATTTT; CDR3 protein: CASSPRTSGSTDTQYF
V gene: TRBV5-4; D gene: TRBD1; J gene: TRBJ1-1; clone size: few; CDR3 DNA: TGTGCCAGCAGCCCGCAGACAGGGGGGAACACTGAAGCTTTCTTT; CDR3 protein: CASSPQTGGNTEAFF
V gene: TRBV20-1; D gene: NA; J gene: TRBJ1-1; clone size: NA; CDR3 DNA: TGCAGTGCTAGTCTGAGGACTGAAGCTTTCTTT; CDR3 protein: CSASLRTEAFF
V gene: TRBV28; D gene: TRBD1; J gene: TRBJ2-3; clone size: few; CDR3 DNA: TGTGCCAGCAGGGACAGGGCCACAGATACGCAGTATTTT; CDR3 protein: CASRDRATDTQYF
V gene: TRBV5-1; D gene: NA; J gene: TRBJ2-7; clone size: NA; CDR3 DNA: TGCGCCAGCAGCTTGGCCGGACTTCTCTACGAGCAGTACTTC; CDR3 protein: CASSLAGLLYEQYF
V gene: TRBV21-1; D gene: NA; J gene: TRBJ2-7; clone size: NA; CDR3 DNA: TGTGCCAGCAGTGCTCCCGGCTGGCTAGCGGGGTACTCCTACGAGCAGTACTTC; CDR3 protein: CASSAPGWLAGYSYEQYF
V gene: TRBV5-1; D gene: TRBD1; J gene: TRBJ1-5; clone size: NA; CDR3 DNA: TGCGCCAGCAGCTTGGATGGGACAGGGTCCCAGCATTTT; CDR3 protein: CASSLDGTGSQHF
V gene: TRBV6-5; D gene: TRBD2; J gene: TRBJ2-3; clone size: NA; CDR3 DNA: TGTGCCAGCAGTTACTCGCTGGCGGGAGCAACAGATACGCAGTATTTT; CDR3 protein: CASSYSLAGATDTQYF
V gene: TRBV5-1; D gene: NA; J gene: TRBJ1-1; clone size: NA; CDR3 DNA: TGCGCCAGCAGCCCGGAAAGGAACACTGAAGCTTTCTTT; CDR3 protein: CASSPERNTEAFF
V gene: TRBV11-2; D gene: TRBD1; J gene: TRBJ1-5; clone size: NA; CDR3 DNA: TGTGCCAGCAGCTTCCATCCGACAGGGACCAATCAGCCCCAGCATTTT; CDR3 protein: CASSFHPTGTNQPQHF
V gene: TRBV5-4; D gene: NA; J gene: TRBJ1-1; clone size: NA; CDR3 DNA: TGTGCCAGCAGCTTGGGGGACGGCCTTGAAGCTTTCTTT; CDR3 protein: CASSLGDGLEAFF
V gene: TRBV10-3; D gene: NA; J gene: TRBJ2-2; clone size: NA; CDR3 DNA: TGTGCCATCACCGAGCGGCACACCGGGGAGCTGTTTTTT; CDR3 protein: CAITERHTGELFF
V gene: TRBV9; D gene: TRBD2; J gene: TRBJ2-3; clone size: few; CDR3 DNA: TGTGCCAGCAGCGTAGCGGGACTAGCAGATACGCAGTATTTT; CDR3 protein: CASSVAGLADTQYF
V gene: TRBV2; D gene: TRBD2; J gene: TRBJ2-3; clone size: NA; CDR3 DNA: TGTGCCAGCAGTGAAAAGACTAGCGGAGCCACAGATACGCAGTATTTT; CDR3 protein: CASSEKTSGATDTQYF
V gene: TRBV19; D gene: NA; J gene: TRBJ2-2; clone size: NA; CDR3 DNA: TGTGCCAGTAGTCGTGACACTACCACCGGGGAGCTGTTTTTT; CDR3 protein: CASSRDTTTGELFF
V gene: TRBV20-1; D gene: NA; J gene: TRBJ2-7; clone size: NA; CDR3 DNA: TGCAGTGCTAGAACAGGGTACGAGCAGTACTTC; CDR3 protein: CSARTGYEQYF
V gene: TRBV9; D gene: NA; J gene: TRBJ2-2; clone size: NA; CDR3 DNA: TGTGCCAGCAGCGTATATCTTGGCGGGGAGCTGTTTTTT; CDR3 protein: CASSVYLGGELFF
V gene: TRBV9; D gene: NA; J gene: TRBJ2-2; clone size: few; CDR3 DNA: TGTGCCAGCAGCGTAACTAGCAGCACCGGGGAGCTGTTTTTT; CDR3 protein: CASSVTSSTGELFF
V gene: TRBV9; D gene: NA; J gene: TRBJ2-2; clone size: few; CDR3 DNA: TGTGCCAGCAGCGTAAGGGGGGATCACACCGGGGAGCTGTTTTTT; CDR3 protein: CASSVRGDHTGELFF
V gene: TRBV5-1; D gene: NA; J gene: TRBJ2-7; clone size: NA; CDR3 DNA: TGCGCCAGCAGCTTTCAGGGGGGAGAGCAGTACTTC; CDR3 protein: CASSFQGGEQYF
V gene: TRBV19; D gene: TRBD2; J gene: TRBJ2-5; clone size: few; CDR3 DNA: TGTGCCAGCTTTGCCGGGACTAGGAACCAAGAGACCCAGTACTTC; CDR3 protein: CASFAGTRNQETQYF
V gene: TRBV9; D gene: TRBD2; J gene: TRBJ2-1; clone size: NA; CDR3 DNA: TGTGCCAGCAGCGTATTAGCGGGCAGCTCCTACAATGAGCAGTTCTTC; CDR3 protein: CASSVLAGSSYNEQFF
V gene: TRBV28; D gene: TRBD1; J gene: TRBJ2-3; clone size: NA; CDR3 DNA: TGTGCCAGCAGTCCGGGATTTGGACAGGGAACAGATACGCAGTATTTT; CDR3 protein: CASSPGFGQGTDTQYF
V gene: TRBV29-1; D gene: NA; J gene: TRBJ2-1; clone size: NA; CDR3 DNA: TGCAGCGTTCTGCCCCAGCTAAACTACAATGAGCAGTTCTTC; CDR3 protein: CSVLPQLNYNEQFF
V gene: TRBV5-1; D gene: TRBD1; J gene: TRBJ1-1; clone size: NA; CDR3 DNA: TGCGCCAGCAGCTTGGCCGGGACAGGTAACACTGAAGCTTTCTTT; CDR3 protein: CASSLAGTGNTEAFF
V gene: TRBV11-2; D gene: NA; J gene: TRBJ2-3; clone size: few; CDR3 DNA: TGTGCCAGCCGGGATGGGGATACGCAGTATTTT; CDR3 protein: CASRDGDTQYF
V gene: TRBV7-2; D gene: TRBD1; J gene: TRBJ2-7; clone size: few; CDR3 DNA: TGTGCCAGCAGCCAAGGACAGGGATGGGATCTCTACTACGAGCAGTACTTC; CDR3 protein: CASSQGQGWDLYYEQYF
V gene: TRBV6-5; D gene: TRBD1; J gene: TRBJ1-2; clone size: NA; CDR3 DNA: TGTGCCAAAGGGACAGTCCAAACTAACTATGGCTACACCTTC; CDR3 protein: CAKGTVQTNYGYTF
V gene: TRBV10-3; D gene: NA; J gene: TRBJ2-7; clone size: NA; CDR3 DNA: TGTGCCATCAGGGACCATGGGCCAACCTACGAGCAGTACTTC; CDR3 protein: CAIRDHGPTYEQYF
V gene: TRBV28; D gene: NA; J gene: TRBJ2-3; clone size: once; CDR3 DNA: TGTGCCAGCAGACCATTCCCCGGCACAGATACGCAGTATTTT; CDR3 protein: CASRPFPGTDTQYF
V gene: TRBV7-9; D gene: NA; J gene: TRBJ2-7; clone size: NA; CDR3 DNA: TGTGCCAGCAGCTTAGCGGTTAGCCCGGGGCAGTACTTC; CDR3 protein: CASSLAVSPGQYF
V gene: TRBV2; D gene: NA; J gene: TRBJ2-5; clone size: NA; CDR3 DNA: TGTGCCAGCCGTCCGGGCCCGAGAGAGACCCAGTACTTC; CDR3 protein: CASRPGPRETQYF